Presented here are 21 T cell receptor beta chains from one specimen sequenced in a study of blood T cells in healthy people across ages. Through a sample-barcoded 5' primer and a J-beta primer mix, a second PCR was run for roughly 7 to 12 cycles. One entry per CDR3 protein results from TCRdb running MiXCR on the 5' RACE reads. The sample carries 1.8 million or so distinct CDR3 sequences, 39% recorded once. The sequenced sample was blood. The receptors originated from a human donor in good health.

In this sample, this clonotype turned up a few times. The rearrangement uses TRBV7-6 and TRBJ2-2; 7 nucleotides align to TRBD2. Germline V CDR1 and CDR2: SGHVS, FNYEAQ. The CDR3 contains 16 residues. V lost 5 bases to trimming and J lost 4 bases; unmatched junction nucleotides: 10. The CDR3 is CASSPFAGDLTGELFF. CDR3 in DNA: TGTGCCAGCAGCCCTTTTGCGGGGGATCTCACCGGGGAGCTGTTTTTT.

This chain uses TRBV5-1 with TRBJ2-2; tentatively, D is TRBD2 (6 bases). V was shortened by 0 bases and J by 3 bases, with 9 bases between the two germline ends. CDR3 size: 15 residues. Germline loops: CDR1 SGHRS, CDR2 YFSETQ. This chain's CDR3 is CASSLDWRDTGELFF. DNA of the CDR3: TGCGCCAGCAGCTTGGACTGGAGGGACACCGGGGAGCTGTTTTTT. Full variable domain (rest looked up from reference TRBV5-1 and TRBJ2-2): KAGVTQTPRYLIKTRGQQVTLSCSPISGHRSVSWYQQTPGQGLQFLFEYFSETQRNKGNFPGRFSGRQFSNSRSEMNVSTLELGDSALYLCASSLDWRDTGELFFGEGSRLTVL.

The V call is TRBV14, the J call TRBJ2-7; 8 bases map to TRBD1. The end of the DNA aligns better with TRBJ2-5, so the J call may be wrong. CDR1 is SGHDN and CDR2 is FVKESK in the germline V gene. The CDR3 contains 15 residues. The CDR3 region has the DNA TGTGCCAGCAGCCTTCACAGGGGGACGGAGGAGACCCAGTACTTC. Translation gives CASSLHRGTEETQYF.

The chain employs TRBV5-6 and TRBJ2-5; 8 bases align to TRBD1. Near its end, the DNA agrees better with TRBJ2-7, so the J call may be wrong. Germline lookup yields CDR1 SGHDT and CDR2 YYEEEE. The CDR3 has 14 amino acids. This chain's CDR3 is CASTPGTGVREQYF. As DNA, the CDR3 is TGTGCCAGCACCCCAGGGACAGGAGTACGCGAGCAGTACTTC.

This chain joins TRBV7-9 and TRBJ2-7, with a possible D match to TRBD1 (6 bases). In germline, CDR1 is SEHNR, CDR2 FQNEAQ (reference sequence). This CDR3 contains 16 residues. Trimming removed 3 bases from V and 2 bases from J, with 17 bases in between. The CDR3 DNA is TGTGCCAGCAGCTTTAGAGTGGGACAACCACCCTACGAGCAGTACTTC. It yields the protein CASSFRVGQPPYEQYF.

Comment on this clonotype: The junction differs from germline at one of its ends, possibly a read error. The V and J genes are TRBV4-3 and TRBJ1-5, with D perhaps TRBD1 (5 bases). The CDR3 spans 15 residues. Germline CDR1 reads LGHNA; CDR2 reads YSLEER. The CDR3: CASSQDRDRHQPRHF. CDR3 nucleotide sequence: TGCGCCAGCAGCCAAGATCGTGACAGACATCAGCCCCGGCATTTT.

The chain links TRBV5-6 to TRBJ2-3; 11 bases are a match to TRBD2. With V trimmed by 2 bases and J by 5 bases, 7 bases remained unmatched. Germline values: CDR1 SGHDT, CDR2 YYEEEE. There are 16 residues in the CDR3. The CDR3 DNA reads TGTGCCAGCAGCTTACCTAGCGGGGGGATTCTAGATACGCAGTATTTT. Its translation is CASSLPSGGILDTQYF.

V is TRBV20-1 and J is TRBJ2-4; D is possibly TRBD1 (6 bases). The end of the DNA fits TRBJ2-7 better, so the J call may be wrong. The CDR3 consists of 14 residues. Germline loops: CDR1 DFQATT, CDR2 SNEGSKA (reference sequence). The CDR3 DNA is TGCAGTGCTGCCAGGGGTTGGGAAAACTACGAGCAGTACTTC. Its translation is CSAARGWENYEQYF.

The J gene is TRBJ2-7, the V gene TRBV20-1; 9 bases fit TRBD1. The CDR3 contains 15 residues. The V and J ends lost 0 bases and 7 bases, in that order; junction bases with no gene match: 10. Germline-derived CDR1 and CDR2 are DFQATT and SNEGSKA (reference sequence). The CDR3 coding sequence is TGCAGTGCTAGAGATCGGGACAGGGCCCCCGGAGAGCAGTACTTC. This codes for CSARDRDRAPGEQYF.

Points on this clonotype: A read error may produce the germline difference seen at one junction end. The chain carries TRBV12-3 or TRBV12-4 and TRBJ2-3, with D unresolved. This CDR3 has 14 residues. The CDR3 nucleotides read TGTGCCAGCAGTTTAGTCGAAGTTACAGATGCGCAGTATTTT. It yields the protein CASSLVEVTDAQYF.

About this clonotype: A much bigger clone sits one base away, suggesting this may be a read error. The J gene is TRBJ2-7, the V gene TRBV20-1, with D uncertain. Judging by the DNA end, TRBJ2-5 fits better; the J call may be wrong. The CDR3 covers 13 residues. Germline CDR1 reads DFQATT; CDR2 reads SNEGSKA (reference sequence). The CDR3, as DNA: TGCGGTGCTAGAGATCCGGCAGGAAAGACCCAGTACTTC. Translated: CGARDPAGKTQYF.

The V call is TRBV11-3, the J call TRBJ2-5, with D tentatively TRBD1 (6 bases). Germline-derived CDR1 and CDR2 are SGHNT and YENEEA. With 6 bases removed from V and 5 bases from J, the gap between germline ends came to 13 bases. This CDR3 has 13 residues. Here the CDR3 reads CASRQGSLETQYF. DNA for the CDR3: TGTGCCAGCAGACAGGGAAGTTTGGAGACCCAGTACTTC.

This clonotype was counted only a few times. This rearrangement joins TRBV14 to TRBJ1-2; D is undetermined. Germline assignment: CDR1 SGHDN and CDR2 FVKESK. V was clipped by 3 bases and J by 5 bases, with 10 bases between them. This CDR3 is built from 13 residues. The CDR3 bases are TGTGCCAGCAGCCACAGCCTGGAGTATGGCTACACCTTC. Translating gives CASSHSLEYGYTF.

This clonotype was seen more than once but under ten times. In nucleotides, the CDR3 is TGCAGCGTGAGAGGACAGGGGCGACACTATGGCTACACCTTC. This translates into CSVRGQGRHYGYTF. This chain uses TRBV29-1 with TRBJ1-2, with 9 nucleotides matching TRBD1. CDR1 SQVTM and CDR2 ANQGSEA come from the germline V gene. V lost 6 bases to trimming and J lost 3 bases; unmatched junction nucleotides: 8. The CDR3 is 14 amino acids.

This chain links TRBV18 with TRBJ1-2; D possibly corresponds to TRBD1 (5 bases). Germline assignment: CDR1 KGHSH and CDR2 LQKENI. The CDR3 has 17 amino acids. Trimming cost V 4 bases and J 0 bases, with 18 bases left between them. CDR3 DNA: TGTGCCAGCTCACTCAGGGAAGCAGGTGTTACTAACTATGGCTACACCTTC. Translation: CASSLREAGVTNYGYTF. The variable domain in full, with the rest retrieved from reference TRBV18 and TRBJ1-2, is NAGVMQNPRHLVRRRGQEARLRCSPMKGHSHVYWYRQLPEEGLKFMVYLQKENIIDESGMPKERFSAEFPKEGPSILRIQQVVRGDSAAYFCASSLREAGVTNYGYTFGSGTRLTVV.

Concerning this clonotype itself: A much bigger clone sits one base away, suggesting this may be a read error. J is TRBJ2-3 and V is TRBV2; no clear D. Trimming took 10 bases from V and 5 from J, leaving 7 bases between them. Germline V gene lookup returns CDR1 SNHLY and CDR2 FYNNEI. The CDR3 extends over 10 amino acids. Here the CDR3 reads CATKGDTQYF. The DNA for the CDR3 is TGTGCCACCAAGGGAGATACGCAGTATTTT. Together with reference TRBV2 and TRBJ2-3, the CDR3 gives the full variable domain: EPEVTQTPSHQVTQMGQEVILRCVPISNHLYFYWYRQILGQKVEFLVSFYNNEISEKSEIFDDQFSVERPDGSNFTLKIRSTKLEDSAMYFCATKGDTQYFGPGTRLTVL.

This clonotype has more than one count but fewer than ten. The chain carries TRBV6-2 or TRBV6-3 and TRBJ2-7; D possibly corresponds to TRBD2 (6 bases). The germline gives CDR1 MNHEY, CDR2 SVGEGT. The V and J ends lost 6 bases and 2 bases respectively, with 23 bases between them. The CDR3 sequence is 17 residues long. The DNA of the CDR3 is TGTGCCAGCAGCCGACCCTCAGTACCGAGACTAGCCTACGAGCAGTACTTC. It codes for CASSRPSVPRLAYEQYF.

The chain is built from TRBV4-3 and TRBJ2-5; D is possibly TRBD2 (5 bases). CDR1 is LGHNA and CDR2 is YSLEER in the germline V gene. The CDR3 runs to 14 residues. V lost 1 base, J lost 9 bases, and 15 bases lay in between. CDR3 in DNA: TGCGCCAGCAGCCAAGCTGGCTCTAGCCCTCCCCAGTACTTC. This codes for CASSQAGSSPPQYF.

The genes are TRBV9 and TRBJ1-2; no firm D call. This CDR3 has 14 residues. V lost 4 bases and J 5 bases, leaving 15 bases between the germline ends. In germline, CDR1 is SGDLS, CDR2 YYNGEE. The CDR3 loop is CASSPRRDPYGYTF. The CDR3 DNA follows: TGTGCCAGCAGCCCACGACGGGATCCTTATGGCTACACCTTC.

This clonotype was counted ten times or more. This sequence joins TRBV10-3 and TRBJ2-7, with D possibly TRBD2 on 5 matching bases. Germline V gene data show CDR1 as ENHRY and CDR2 as SYGVKD. V lost 6 bases, J lost 5 bases, and 14 bases lay in between. CDR3 length equals 13 residues. CDR3 in amino acids: CAIRALASNEQYF. The CDR3 bases are TGTGCCATCAGGGCTTTGGCTAGCAACGAGCAGTACTTC.

A few counts support this clonotype. The chain carries TRBV29-1 and TRBJ1-2, with TRBD1 matching over 11 bases. The germline V gene has CDR1 SQVTM and CDR2 ANQGSEA. Unmatched junction bases numbered 31, after V lost 0 bases and J lost 4 bases. CDR3 length equals 24 residues. The CDR3 nucleotides read TGCAGCGTTGAAGATCCCAATGATCCGCCTCGAACCGGGACAGGGGGTTGGATTGGCTATGGCTACACCTTC. Its protein product is CSVEDPNDPPRTGTGGWIGYGYTF.